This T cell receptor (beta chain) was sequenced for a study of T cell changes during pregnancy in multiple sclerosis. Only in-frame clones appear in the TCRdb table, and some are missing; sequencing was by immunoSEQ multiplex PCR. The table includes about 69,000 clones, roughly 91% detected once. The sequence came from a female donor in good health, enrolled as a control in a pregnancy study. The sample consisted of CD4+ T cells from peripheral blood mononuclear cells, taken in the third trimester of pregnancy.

This chain's CDR3 is CASSSAPYNEQFF. In nucleotides, the CDR3 is TGTGCCAGTAGCAGCGCGCCTTACAATGAGCAGTTCTTC. J is TRBJ2-1 and V is TRBV19; D is ambiguous. This CDR3 spans 13 amino acids. Germline V gives CDR1 LNHDA, CDR2 SQIVND (reference sequence). Trimming removed 6 bases at V and 4 bases at J, with 10 bases between.